This T cell receptor (beta chain) was sequenced for a study of blood T cell repertoires in COVID-19. Study overall: Both acute and convalescent COVID-19 samples were obtained from the United States, Italy and Spain.

Assay: immunoSEQ multiplex PCR; the TCRdb copy retains only in-frame clones and omits some. Of approximately 170,000 clones listed, about four fifths are singletons. The sample consisted of peripheral blood. This clonotype originated in a man aged 55 to 69 with active or convalescent COVID-19.

The CDR3 spells CASARPSTDTQYF. As DNA, the CDR3 is TGTGCCAGCGCCAGGCCTAGCACAGATACGCAGTATTTT. The rearrangement uses TRBV27 and TRBJ2-3; D is ambiguous. Trimming took off 8 bases at V and 0 bases at J, with 9 bases between the two ends. This CDR3 has 13 residues. CDR1 MNHEY and CDR2 SMNVEV come from the germline V gene (reference sequence).